This T cell receptor beta chain was recovered during a study of blood T cells in healthy people across ages (dated by TCRdb to about 2015). Some background on the complete study: Template switching captured roughly one uniquely barcoded TCR beta cDNA molecule per two T cells in model experiments. To track age-related changes in TCR beta repertoire diversity, the study relied on deep sequencing normalized with unique cDNA molecular identifiers. Four age groups were formed from the donors: young (average about 16 years), middle-aged (around 37), aged (about 62) and long-lived (about 80). Two additional independent replicas of 1 million unique cDNA reads from the same blood draw were analyzed for two donors (one aged 18 to 30 and one aged 80 or older). To avoid experimental bias, donors of different ages were randomly spread across the sequencing lanes.

This clonotype was found once. Its antigen target is currently unknown. One base away there is no much larger clone; base qualities are not given. Library preparation was by 5' RACE. The sequencer listed for this sample is Illumina HiSeq 2500. A second about 7 to 11 cycle PCR used a sample-barcoded 5' primer and a J-beta primer mix. A unique molecular identifier was introduced onto each TCR beta cDNA molecule by a template-switch 5' adaptor carrying 12 random nucleotides. Each sample yielded at least 2.5 million CDR3-containing paired-end reads. All of the RNA was converted into first-strand cDNA using the Mint cDNA synthesis kit, with a TRBC-specific oligonucleotide serving as the primer. Following uracil-DNA glycosylase treatment, all cDNA underwent a first 18-cycle PCR with the universal primers M1SS and BC2_uni_R. The published analysis was carried out like this. Normalization of each sample was performed by random selection of 1 million high-quality reads, each carrying a distinct molecular identifier. Instead of being binned into consensus sequences, reads that shared molecular identifiers were thrown out. CDR3 identification, clonotype clustering and error correction used MiTCR with a Q25 quality threshold and the strictest error-elimination algorithm. A nonparametric unseen species model with Euler transformation was used to estimate lower-bound total TCR beta diversity. TCRdb took the public reads, trimmed them with fastp at Q25, ran MiXCR for clone calling and kept in-frame beta chains. Identical CDR3 proteins give one entry, which carries the most common genes and DNA. V and J calls and clone size were set by TCRdb, not the authors. The sample yields hundreds of thousands of distinct CDR3 sequences; 58% were counted once. The ten top clones hold over 20% of the sample.

The 40 or so donors, aged about 6 to 95 years, were systemically healthy Caucasian individuals from Russia. Around 10 milliliters of peripheral blood were collected from each donor into EDTA-treated Vacutainer tubes. Ficoll-Paque density-gradient centrifugation was used to isolate PBMCs, with at least 7 million obtained per sample. Trizol reagent was used to extract total RNA from the PBMCs, yielding at least 6 micrograms per sample. The percentages of naive CD45RAhigh/CD27high T cells were determined by flow cytometry on a PBMC aliquot from every donor. Reading from cysteine to phenylalanine, the CDR3 counts 15 amino acids. Just CDR3 DNA is preserved here, 45 bases in frame from base 1. V was cut back by 0 bases and J by 1 base, leaving a gap of 7 bases between them. The germline V gene provides CDR1 MGHDK and CDR2 SYGVNS. Results and caveats for the whole study, not just this receptor: Compared with the aged group, the long-lived group had more naive CD4+ T cells, fewer expanded clones and increased TCR diversity, a pattern suggesting age selection. Observed TCR beta diversity per million T cells fell roughly linearly with age, and a significant reduction was already apparent by age about 43. Because donor CMV infection status was unknown, age-related changes in expanded clonotypes were potentially confounded. Conclusive comparison of naive and antigen-experienced compartments was prevented by the profiling of bulk unsorted PBMCs. Total diversity estimates from one million sequenced T cells were considered lower bounds and underestimates. The percentage of naive T cells measured by flow cytometry correlated strongly with observed TCR beta diversity.

The clonotype originates from a man aged 25 to 40 in good health. Sequencing used blood. In this chain, TRBV25-1 is recombined with TRBJ1-3; the D gene is not confidently resolved. CDR3 sequence: CASSEYPGSGNTIYF. The nucleotide sequence reads TGTGCCAGCAGTGAATATCCGGGGTCTGGAAACACCATATATTTT.